This T cell receptor beta chain was identified during a study of immune evolution from preneoplasia to lung adenocarcinoma. For the study at large: HLA loss of heterozygosity: approximately 7.5% AIS, about 15% MIA, over 25% ADC, none AAH. Study results and caveats: T cell clonality was higher in KRAS-mutant than EGFR-mutant or wild-type nodules.

Sequencing used immunoSEQ multiplex PCR; TCRdb keeps in-frame clones, though not all of them. Altogether fewer than 50,000 clones are present, under 80% being singletons, with the ten largest covering roughly 4.7%. The ends lost 5 bases at V and 6 bases at J; junction bases unmatched: 10. Germline V gene lookup returns CDR1 LNHDA and CDR2 SQIVND (reference sequence). This CDR3 contains 15 residues. Resections took place in Japan or China from the mid-2010s to the late 2010s. Each case's diagnosis was confirmed by two pathologists on H&E. On this clone: The target antigen is unknown.

The chain carries TRBV19 and TRBJ2-5; the match to TRBD2 covers 9 bases. The sequenced material came from FFPE invasive lung adenocarcinoma tissue. This TCR was recovered from a person in their sixties or seventies with lung adenocarcinoma. CDR3 sequence (DNA): TGTGCCAGTAGTTCAATCTCTAGCGGGGTAAAGACCCAGTACTTC. It encodes CASSSISSGVKTQYF.